This T cell receptor (beta chain) was captured in a study of long-term antiretroviral therapy in people with HIV. The germline CDR1 and CDR2 sequences are SGHVS and FNYEAQ. This CDR3 has 12 residues. Between the trimmed V and J ends, which lost 8 bases and 1 base, there was a span of 5 bases. Details on this clone: Antigen: not known.

Study-level findings and limits: Dominant in the repertoire at all time points were clones expanded before ART. Controls exceeded HIV repertoires in CDR3 length range. Records did not include ART adherence, viral resistance or therapy changes.

An immunoSEQ assay, version v3.0, was performed at survey level. Measured with immunoSEQ multiplex PCR; TCRdb has only the in-frame clones, and not every one. Of around 21,000 clones listed, around four fifths were seen once; the top ten hold 3% to 4%. The chain uses TRBV7-6 and TRBJ2-2; perhaps TRBD2 as D (5 bases). This specimen consisted of unsorted PBMCs, obtained 4 years after starting antiretroviral therapy. This receptor was obtained from a man aged 18-30 years with HIV. DNA of the CDR3: TGTGCCAGCCGGGAGAACACCGGGGAGCTGTTTTTT. Translated, it gives CASRENTGELFF.